This record concerns one T cell receptor (beta chain) sequence. Its antigen is not identified. Original processing notes: Owing to the provision of junction-only sequences devoid of quality scores by immunoSEQ, filtering differed. Clones were sequenced by immunoSEQ multiplex PCR, and TCRdb holds only the in-frame ones, with some missing. Clonal size and the V and J genes are those of that table, whereas D and trimming came from the DNA. The data hold 1.5 million to 2.5 million clones, with just under 95% observed a single time. Positively selected for CCR7, the CD45RO-negative cells used as naive CD8 cells excluded terminally differentiated effector memory CD45RA+ cells. These data come from a study of shared clonotypes between healthy human individuals. Across the whole study: Donors had three CD4 naive, three CD4 memory, two CD8 naive and one CD8 memory plate apiece.

Study findings and constraints: At large depth, rarefaction still showed sorted-subset sequencing to be incomplete.

The germline V gene has CDR1 SGDLS and CDR2 YYNGEE. The CDR3 sequence is 14 residues long. V was clipped by 3 bases and J by 6 bases; unmatched bases: 8. This TCR came from a man between 18 and 35 years old in good health. The material sequenced was naive CD8+ T cells sorted from blood. The chain couples TRBV9 to TRBJ2-7; 8 nucleotides line up with TRBD1. This CDR3 reads CASSAGQGGFEQYF. For the CDR3, the DNA is TGTGCCAGCAGCGCTGGACAGGGCGGATTCGAGCAGTACTTC.